The 18 T cell receptor beta chains presented below share a single source sample, sequenced in a study of siplizumab effects on memory and regulatory T cells (dated by TCRdb to between 2017 and 2020). Library creation used the immunoSEQ multiplex PCR assay. This is the immuneACCESS table as TCRdb keeps it, with only in-frame sequences that have V and J called. A part of the clones is gone; compared with another copy, unresolved V genes explain less than half, and the rest is unexplained. Present in this sample are approximately 100,000 clones, about nine tenths of which were seen just once. Jointly, the top ten make up about 12% of the sample. Sequenced input: non-Treg CD4+ T cells sorted from blood. This specimen's cell subset or site label, per the study, means: FACS-sorted unstimulated CD4+ non-regulatory T cells. The receptors derive from a human donor in good health.

The CDR3 DNA sequence: TGCGCCAGCAGCAGGATGACTAGCGGGAACACCGGGGAGCTGTTTTTT. It is translated as CASSRMTSGNTGELFF. J is TRBJ2-2 and V is TRBV5-1, with TRBD2 matching over 9 bases. After removal of 4 bases from V and 1 base from J, the junction contained 5 bases not matched to a gene. CDR1 is SGHRS, CDR2 YFSETQ, per germline. CDR3 length: 16 residues.

This rearrangement joins TRBV19 to TRBJ2-3, with 7 bases matching TRBD2. This CDR3 is built from 13 residues. Germline-derived CDR1 and CDR2 are LNHDA and SQIVND (reference sequence). V shed 4 bases, J shed 3 bases, and the junction held 1 base outside the gene matches. This CDR3 is CASSTGGTDTQYF. The CDR3 DNA sequence: TGTGCCAGTAGTACGGGAGGTACAGATACGCAGTATTTT.

V gene TRBV4-1 combines with J gene TRBJ2-1; 8 nucleotides agree with TRBD2. There are 14 residues in the CDR3. Germline CDR1 and CDR2: MGHRA and YSYEKL. The junction had 9 bases not matched to a gene; V was cut back by 0 bases and J by 14 bases. The CDR3, as DNA: TGCGCCAGCAGCCAAGATTCGGCTAGCGGGCACGAGTTCTTC. Translating gives CASSQDSASGHEFF.

The chain employs TRBV9 and TRBJ2-2; 8 nucleotides agree with TRBD2. Looked up from germline, CDR1 is SGDLS and CDR2 is YYNGEE. The CDR3 runs to 16 residues. The trim removed 4 bases at V and 2 bases at J, leaving 7 bases unmatched. CDR3 bases: TGTGCCAGCAGCTCTCCGACTAGCGTTAACACCGGGGAGCTGTTTTTT. Protein product: CASSSPTSVNTGELFF.

Written as DNA, the CDR3 is TGTGCCAGCAGCGTAAGAACAGATACGCAGTATTTT. It yields the protein CASSVRTDTQYF. This chain links TRBV9 with TRBJ2-3; D not certain. Germline V gives CDR1 SGDLS, CDR2 YYNGEE. The CDR3 runs to 12 residues. Trimming cost V 1 base and J 3 bases, with 3 bases left between them.

The V and J genes are TRBV28 and TRBJ1-1; D unclear. CDR1 is MDHEN and CDR2 is SYDVKM in the germline V gene. Trimming stripped 6 bases from V and 2 bases from J, with 13 bases between. The CDR3 length is 14 residues. DNA of the CDR3: TGTGCCAGCAGCCTAGGGTACACTAACACTGAAGCTTTCTTT. It codes for CASSLGYTNTEAFF.

This chain links TRBV2 with TRBJ1-1; D possibly corresponds to TRBD1 (5 bases). Germline-derived CDR1 and CDR2 are SNHLY and FYNNEI. CDR3 length: 15 residues. V was shortened by 6 bases and J by 5 bases, with 19 bases between the two germline ends. The chain's CDR3 is CASRGRKGIGTEAFF. The DNA for the CDR3 is TGTGCCAGCAGGGGACGAAAGGGTATCGGGACTGAAGCTTTCTTT.

This chain links TRBV19 with TRBJ1-1, with 8 bases fitting TRBD1. V shed 6 bases, J shed 0 bases, and the junction held 3 bases outside the gene matches. The CDR3 extends over 14 amino acids. Germline lookup yields CDR1 LNHDA and CDR2 SQIVND (reference sequence). Written as DNA, the CDR3 is TGTGCCAGTAGCGTACAGGGGGTGAACACTGAAGCTTTCTTT. This translates into CASSVQGVNTEAFF.

The chain couples TRBV7-2 to TRBJ1-5; 8 bases align to TRBD1. The CDR3 contains 15 residues. The J segment lost 1 base and the V segment lost 5 bases, leaving 4 bases of the junction unmatched. The germline V gene has CDR1 SGHTA and CDR2 FQGNSA. The CDR3 loop reads CASSPDRASNQPQHF. The CDR3, as DNA: TGTGCCAGCAGCCCGGACAGGGCAAGCAATCAGCCCCAGCATTTT. Combining the CDR3 with reference TRBV7-2 and TRBJ1-5 gives the whole variable domain GAGVSQSPSNKVTEKGKDVELRCDPISGHTALYWYRQSLGQGLEFLIYFQGNSAPDKSGLPSDRFSAERTGGSVSTLTIQRTQQEDSAVYLCASSPDRASNQPQHFGDGTRLSIL.

The CDR3 DNA sequence: TGTGCCAGCGGGGCGGGAGGGCCCAACGAGCAGTACTTC. Its protein product is CASGAGGPNEQYF. The rearrangement links TRBV9 to TRBJ2-7; TRBD2 matches 9 bases. The CDR3 spans 13 residues. CDR1 and CDR2 from the germline V gene are SGDLS and YYNGEE. V lost 7 bases, J lost 5 bases, and 7 bases stayed unmatched.

V is TRBV29-1 and J is TRBJ2-5; 7 bases are a match to TRBD2. This CDR3 region has 12 residues. Germline CDR1 reads SQVTM; CDR2 reads ANQGSEA. V was pared by 6 bases and J by 4 bases, with 5 bases of the junction left unmatched. In DNA form, the CDR3 reads TGCAGCGTCTGGGGGGGGAGAGAGACCCAGTACTTC. Protein product: CSVWGGRETQYF.

This rearrangement joins TRBV28 to TRBJ1-2; no clear D gene. In germline, CDR1 is MDHEN, CDR2 SYDVKM. This CDR3 region has 15 residues. V was shortened by 2 bases and J by 2 bases, with 12 bases between the two germline ends. DNA of the CDR3: TGTGCCAGCAGTTTACTTTCTCCGAGCAACTATGGCTACACCTTC. Protein: CASSLLSPSNYGYTF.

This clone was seen only once. This sequence joins TRBV19 and TRBJ2-1; D might be TRBD1 (5 bases). From germline, CDR1 is LNHDA and CDR2 SQIVND (reference sequence). This CDR3 has 16 amino acids. V was clipped by 1 base and J by 3 bases, with 13 bases between them. DNA of the CDR3: TGTGCCAGTAGTATAGGGGCAGGGCAGATCTACAATGAGCAGTTCTTC. Translated: CASSIGAGQIYNEQFF.

The chain carries TRBV10-3 and TRBJ2-1; D is unclear. The length of the CDR3 is 17 residues. Per the germline V gene, CDR1 is ENHRY and CDR2 is SYGVKD. V was trimmed by 0 bases and J by 7 bases, leaving 19 bases between them. This chain's CDR3 is CAISESKFTGDLNEQFF. As DNA, the CDR3 is TGTGCCATCAGTGAGTCGAAGTTTACCGGCGATTTGAATGAGCAGTTCTTC.

This chain uses TRBV11-3 with TRBJ2-7; D is ambiguous. Trimming shortened V by 0 bases and J by 5 bases, and 8 bases separated the two germline ends. From germline, CDR1 is SGHNT and CDR2 YENEEA. The CDR3 has 13 amino acids. CDR3 bases: TGTGCCAGCAGCTTAGATCCTGTCAACGAGCAGTACTTC. Encoded protein: CASSLDPVNEQYF.

The CDR3, as DNA: TGTGCCAGCAGCCCTCGGACAGGGGGCCTAGAGACCCAGTACTTC. It codes for CASSPRTGGLETQYF. V gene TRBV11-3 combines with J gene TRBJ2-5; 11 positions match TRBD1. The V gene end was trimmed by 5 bases and the J gene end by 4 bases; junction bases not matched to a gene: 6. The CDR3 is 15 residues long. Germline-derived CDR1 and CDR2 are SGHNT and YENEEA.

The chain has TRBV21-1 and TRBJ2-7. TRBV21-1 is recorded as a pseudogene. The CDR3 totals 12 residues. Here the CDR3 reads CASSKEGYEQYF. CDR3 sequence (DNA): TGTGCCAGCAGCAAAGAGGGCTACGAGCAGTACTTC.

The CDR3 bases are TGTGCCAGTAGCCGCTTCAATGAGCAGTTCTTC. Amino acid sequence: CASSRFNEQFF. The chain carries TRBV28 and TRBJ2-1; no definite D call. The germline V gene has CDR1 MDHEN and CDR2 SYDVKM. Trimming cost V 9 bases and J 6 bases, with 9 bases left between them. The CDR3 sequence is 11 residues long. The full variable domain, rest sourced from reference TRBV28 and TRBJ2-1, is DVKVTQSSRYLVKRTGEKVFLECVQDMDHENMFWYRQDPGLGLRLIYFSYDVKMKEKGDIPEGYSVSREKKERFSLILESASTNQTSMYLCASSRFNEQFFGPGTRLTVL.